A single T cell receptor (beta chain) is shown here with its context. Its antigen is currently unknown. The ends were cut back, 0 bases at V and 1 base at J, with 7 bases in the middle. In germline, CDR1 is SGHVS, CDR2 FQNEAQ. The CDR3 loop spans 14 amino acids. Sequencing was performed with immunoSEQ multiplex PCR; in TCRdb, only in-frame clones are kept and a portion is missing. The sample contains 55,000 to 65,000 clones, 86% of which appear only once. This entry belongs to a study of OX40 agonist ivuxolimab in advanced cancers. Study at large: Ivuxolimab was administered intravenously to patients at 0.01 to 10 mg/kg every 2 weeks. A partial response was reached by three patients: one with hepatocellular carcinoma and two with cutaneous melanoma.

General study points: The investigators did not determine what antigen specificity the expanded peripheral T cells had.

The genes are TRBV7-8 and TRBJ2-7; maybe TRBD2 (5 bases). Material: CD4+ or CD8+ T cells sorted from blood, obtained in a trial of the OX40 agonist ivuxolimab. The sequence derives from an adult with an advanced solid tumor such as melanoma, head and neck, liver or kidney cancer. The DNA of the CDR3 is TGTGCCAGCAGCTTAGCGCGCGGGTCCTACGAGCAGTACTTC. It specifies CASSLARGSYEQYF.